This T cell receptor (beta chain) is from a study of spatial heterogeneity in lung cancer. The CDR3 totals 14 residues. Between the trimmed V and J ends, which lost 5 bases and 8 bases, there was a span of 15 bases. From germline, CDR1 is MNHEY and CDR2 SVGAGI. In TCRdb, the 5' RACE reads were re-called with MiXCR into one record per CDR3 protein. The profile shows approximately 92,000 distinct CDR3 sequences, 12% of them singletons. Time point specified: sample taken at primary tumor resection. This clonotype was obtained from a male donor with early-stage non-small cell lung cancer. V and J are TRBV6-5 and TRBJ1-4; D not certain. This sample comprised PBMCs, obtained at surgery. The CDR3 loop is CASSARETSEKLFF. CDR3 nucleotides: TGTGCCAGCAGTGCCCGGGAGACGAGCGAAAAACTGTTTTTT.